This is a list of T cell receptor beta chains from one sample in a study of shared clonotypes between healthy human individuals. The assay was immunoSEQ multiplex PCR, and TCRdb's table has in-frame clones only and misses some. The sample consists of 1,400,000 or so clones, 98% of them appearing once. The sample comprised naive CD4+ T cells sorted from blood. Receptors were obtained from a man aged 30 to 39 in good health. The CDR3 runs from the conserved cysteine through the conserved F or W. D genes are given only for firm matches. Rows give clone size only sometimes, using once, few, many, or a class for an expanded clone.

v_gene	d_gene	len	j_gene	abundance	CDR3nt	CDR3aa
TRBV5-5	TRBD2	15	TRBJ2-7	-	TGTGCCAGCAGCACGGGACTAGCGGGGGCCTACGAGCAGTACTTC	CASSTGLAGAYEQYF
TRBV7-9	-	19	TRBJ2-7	-	TGTGCCAGCAGCCCGCCTCGGGGTAAAACTGAAGATAACTCCTACGAGCAGTACTTC	CASSPPRGKTEDNSYEQYF
TRBV11-3	-	20	TRBJ1-1	-	TGTGCCAGCAGCTTAGGCCGTGGGAGGGTTGAATTCGGCATGAACACTGAAGCTTTCTTT	CASSLGRGRVEFGMNTEAFF
TRBV28	TRBD1	15	TRBJ1-5	-	TGTGCCAGCAGTTTACCTAGGACAGGGGGCAGGCCCCAGCATTTT	CASSLPRTGGRPQHF
TRBV5-1	-	13	TRBJ1-1	-	TGCGCCAGCAGCTATGGACGGGCTGCTGAAGCTTTCTTT	CASSYGRAAEAFF
TRBV6-1	TRBD1	15	TRBJ1-3	once	TGTGCCAGCAGCGTATACGGGACAGGGGGAAACACCATATATTTT	CASSVYGTGGNTIYF
TRBV11-3	TRBD2	17	TRBJ2-7	-	TGTGCCAGCAGCTTCCTGGGACTAGCGATAACTCCCTACGAGCAGTACTTC	CASSFLGLAITPYEQYF
TRBV4-1	-	16	TRBJ2-1	-	TGCGCCAGCAGCCTTGACTTCTCCTCCTCCTACAATGAGCAGTTCTTC	CASSLDFSSSYNEQFF
TRBV28	-	15	TRBJ1-4	-	TGTGCCAGCAGTTCGGCGTCCGCAACTAATGAAAAACTGTTTTTT	CASSSASATNEKLFF
TRBV18	-	16	TRBJ2-7	-	TGTGCCAGCTCCCTGGAAGAGGGTAAAAGCTCCTACGAGCAGTACTTC	CASSLEEGKSSYEQYF
TRBV7-2	TRBD2	18	TRBJ2-1	-	TGTGCCAGCAGCTTAGGTGGCGGGAGAACATTGGGGGGCAATGAGCAGTTCTTC	CASSLGGGRTLGGNEQFF
TRBV2	TRBD2	14	TRBJ2-3	-	TGTGCAAGCGGGAGGGCCGCTAGCACAGATACGCAGTATTTT	CASGRAASTDTQYF
TRBV7-8	TRBD1	19	TRBJ2-7	-	TGTGCCAGCAGCTTAGAGATATTTTTCTCGGGACAGGGGACCTACGAGCAGTACTTC	CASSLEIFFSGQGTYEQYF
TRBV10-3	TRBD1	15	TRBJ1-2	-	TGTGCCATCAGTGATACAACAGGGGGCCGATATGGCTACACCTTC	CAISDTTGGRYGYTF
TRBV5-5	TRBD1	16	TRBJ1-5	-	TGTGCCAGCAGCCCCGGGACAGCATATAGCAATCAGCCCCAGCATTTT	CASSPGTAYSNQPQHF
TRBV28	TRBD2	15	TRBJ2-5	-	TGTGCCAGCAGTGTGGGGAGGGGAGGTAAAGAGACCCAGTACTTC	CASSVGRGGKETQYF